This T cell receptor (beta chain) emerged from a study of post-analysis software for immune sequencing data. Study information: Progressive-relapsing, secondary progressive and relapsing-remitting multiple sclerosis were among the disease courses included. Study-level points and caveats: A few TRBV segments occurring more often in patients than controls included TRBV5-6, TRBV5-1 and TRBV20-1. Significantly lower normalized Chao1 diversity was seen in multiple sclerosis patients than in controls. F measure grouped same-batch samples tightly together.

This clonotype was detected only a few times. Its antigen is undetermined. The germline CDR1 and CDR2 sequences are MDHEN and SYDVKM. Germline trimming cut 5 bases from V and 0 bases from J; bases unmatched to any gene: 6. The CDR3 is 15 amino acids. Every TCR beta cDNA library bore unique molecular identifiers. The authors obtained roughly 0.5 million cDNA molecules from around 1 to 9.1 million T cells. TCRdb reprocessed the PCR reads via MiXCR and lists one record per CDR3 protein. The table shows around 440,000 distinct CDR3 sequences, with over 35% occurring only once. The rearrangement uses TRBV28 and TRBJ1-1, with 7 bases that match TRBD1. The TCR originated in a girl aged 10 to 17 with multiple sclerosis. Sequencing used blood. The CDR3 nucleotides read TGTGCCAGCAGTCCGCCGACAGGGTTGAACACTGAAGCTTTCTTT. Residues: CASSPPTGLNTEAFF.